This TCR beta chain was recovered during a study of T cell responses to AZD1222 COVID-19 vaccine. Study findings and constraints: As reported, nearly half of all spike-specific TCRs target variant regions that are unmutated. Recipients of two AZD1222 doses showed rising Spike-specific TCR breadth and depth.

As to this clone: Its antigen is unidentified.

Germline CDR1 is WSHSY and CDR2 is SAAADI. V trimming: 6 bases; J trimming: 7 bases; junction bases outside the gene matches: 9. The CDR3 contains 15 residues. The protocol was immunoSEQ multiplex PCR, while the TCRdb copy is restricted to in-frame clones and leaves out a portion. The sample has 140,000 to 150,000 clones, 92% seen once. The TCR was taken from an adult in good health. This sample comprised peripheral blood, obtained on day 0 of AZD1222 vaccination. V gene TRBV10-2 combines with J gene TRBJ2-2, with 9 positions matching TRBD1. The CDR3 coding sequence is TGCGCCAGCAGGTCCGAGGGACAGGGAAGCGGGGAGCTGTTTTTT. Translating gives CASRSEGQGSGELFF.